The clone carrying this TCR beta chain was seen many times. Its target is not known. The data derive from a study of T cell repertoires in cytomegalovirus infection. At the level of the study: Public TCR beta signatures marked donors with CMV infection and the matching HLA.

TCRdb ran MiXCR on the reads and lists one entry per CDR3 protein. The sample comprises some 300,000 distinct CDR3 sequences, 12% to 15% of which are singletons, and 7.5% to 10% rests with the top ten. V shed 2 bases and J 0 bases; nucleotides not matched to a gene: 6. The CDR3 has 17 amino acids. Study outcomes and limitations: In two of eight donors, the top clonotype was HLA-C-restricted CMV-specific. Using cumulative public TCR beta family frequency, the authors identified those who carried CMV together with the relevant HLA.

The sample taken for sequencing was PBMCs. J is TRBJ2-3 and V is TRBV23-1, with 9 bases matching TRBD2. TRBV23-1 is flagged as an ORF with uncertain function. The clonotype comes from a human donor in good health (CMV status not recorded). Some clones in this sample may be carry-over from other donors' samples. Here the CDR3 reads CASSQGRTSDSTDTQYF. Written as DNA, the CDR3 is TGCGCCAGCAGTCAAGGGAGGACTAGCGATAGCACAGATACGCAGTATTTT.